These T cell receptor beta chains were read from a single sample in a study of blood T cell repertoires in COVID-19. Assay: immunoSEQ multiplex PCR; the TCRdb copy retains only in-frame clones and omits some. The sample has around 290,000 clones, approximately 90% seen once; the top ten hold around 2%. Sequencing was performed on PBMCs or T cells enriched from blood (not recorded which). The receptors were sampled from a woman in her fifties or sixties in a cohort exposed to, infected with or recovered from COVID-19 (not recorded which). Both conserved end residues are part of each CDR3. Fields, in order: D gene, clone size, V gene, J gene, CDR3 DNA, CDR3 protein. A D gene is named only where the DNA matches it firmly. Clone size is stated in some rows and not others, as once, few, many or a class when expanded.

D gene: TRBD1; clone size: .; V gene: TRBV5-1; J gene: TRBJ1-2; CDR3 DNA: TGCGCCAGCAGTCTGGGGGACAGGACCTATGGCTACACCTTC; CDR3 protein: CASSLGDRTYGYTF
D gene: TRBD2; clone size: .; V gene: TRBV5-1; J gene: TRBJ2-5; CDR3 DNA: TGCGCCAGCAGCTTGGTAGCGGGAGGGGGGACAGAGACCCAGTACTTC; CDR3 protein: CASSLVAGGGTETQYF
D gene: TRBD1; clone size: .; V gene: TRBV6-5; J gene: TRBJ2-7; CDR3 DNA: TGTGCCAGCATTGGGACAGGGACTGGCGAGCAGTACTTC; CDR3 protein: CASIGTGTGEQYF
D gene: TRBD2; clone size: .; V gene: TRBV19; J gene: TRBJ2-3; CDR3 DNA: TGTGCCAGTAGTATAATTCCCACCCCGGGACTAGGGGCAGATACGCAGTATTTT; CDR3 protein: CASSIIPTPGLGADTQYF
D gene: TRBD2; clone size: .; V gene: TRBV27; J gene: TRBJ2-7; CDR3 DNA: TGTGCCAGCAGTCCCGTATCAAGCGGGAGTGGTTACGAGCAGTACTTC; CDR3 protein: CASSPVSSGSGYEQYF
D gene: TRBD1; clone size: .; V gene: TRBV2; J gene: TRBJ1-2; CDR3 DNA: TGTGCCAGCAGCGGACAGGGTGAGCATGGCTACACCTTC; CDR3 protein: CASSGQGEHGYTF
D gene: TRBD1; clone size: .; V gene: TRBV2; J gene: TRBJ1-5; CDR3 DNA: TGTGCCAGCAATGGACAGGAAAAACAGCCCCAGCATTTT; CDR3 protein: CASNGQEKQPQHF
D gene: .; clone size: .; V gene: TRBV21-1; J gene: TRBJ2-2; CDR3 DNA: TGTGCCAGCAGCCAGAGACTGAATGATTTCACCGGGGAGCTGTTTTTT; CDR3 protein: CASSQRLNDFTGELFF
D gene: TRBD2; clone size: .; V gene: TRBV27; J gene: TRBJ2-7; CDR3 DNA: TGTGCCAGCAAGAGCGGGACTCGTTACGAGCAGTACTTC; CDR3 protein: CASKSGTRYEQYF
D gene: .; clone size: .; V gene: TRBV19; J gene: TRBJ2-1; CDR3 DNA: TGTGCCAGTAAACGTCCGGGGGGCAGGTCCGATGAGCAGTTCTTC; CDR3 protein: CASKRPGGRSDEQFF
D gene: .; clone size: .; V gene: TRBV19; J gene: TRBJ2-7; CDR3 DNA: TGTGCCAGTAGTCCGGACAGTTCATTGACCTACGAGCAGTACTTC; CDR3 protein: CASSPDSSLTYEQYF
D gene: .; clone size: many; V gene: TRBV23-1; J gene: TRBJ2-2; CDR3 DNA: TGCGCCAGCAGTCAATACAACTCAGGGGGGATACGTCCCGGGGAGCTGTTTTTT; CDR3 protein: CASSQYNSGGIRPGELFF
D gene: TRBD1; clone size: .; V gene: TRBV28; J gene: TRBJ1-5; CDR3 DNA: TGTGCCAGCAGTTTATCGCCAGGGGGCATCAATCAGCCCCAGCATTTT; CDR3 protein: CASSLSPGGINQPQHF
D gene: .; clone size: few; V gene: TRBV19; J gene: TRBJ1-2; CDR3 DNA: TGTGCCAGTAGTATAAGGGGCAGTCTCAACTATGGCTACACCTTC; CDR3 protein: CASSIRGSLNYGYTF
D gene: .; clone size: .; V gene: TRBV28; J gene: TRBJ2-2; CDR3 DNA: TGTGCCAGCAGTCATCAGGGGAGTGGCGGGGAGCTGTTTTTT; CDR3 protein: CASSHQGSGGELFF
D gene: .; clone size: .; V gene: TRBV11-2; J gene: TRBJ1-1; CDR3 DNA: TGTGCCAGCAGCTTAGATACAGGCAGAACTGAAGCTTTCTTT; CDR3 protein: CASSLDTGRTEAFF
D gene: .; clone size: .; V gene: TRBV6-4; J gene: TRBJ2-7; CDR3 DNA: TGTGCCAGCAGTGGGCCGTATGCCTACGAGCAGTACTTC; CDR3 protein: CASSGPYAYEQYF
D gene: TRBD1; clone size: .; V gene: TRBV19; J gene: TRBJ2-7; CDR3 DNA: TGTGCCAGTAGTATCACAGGGGGGAACGAGCAGTACTTC; CDR3 protein: CASSITGGNEQYF